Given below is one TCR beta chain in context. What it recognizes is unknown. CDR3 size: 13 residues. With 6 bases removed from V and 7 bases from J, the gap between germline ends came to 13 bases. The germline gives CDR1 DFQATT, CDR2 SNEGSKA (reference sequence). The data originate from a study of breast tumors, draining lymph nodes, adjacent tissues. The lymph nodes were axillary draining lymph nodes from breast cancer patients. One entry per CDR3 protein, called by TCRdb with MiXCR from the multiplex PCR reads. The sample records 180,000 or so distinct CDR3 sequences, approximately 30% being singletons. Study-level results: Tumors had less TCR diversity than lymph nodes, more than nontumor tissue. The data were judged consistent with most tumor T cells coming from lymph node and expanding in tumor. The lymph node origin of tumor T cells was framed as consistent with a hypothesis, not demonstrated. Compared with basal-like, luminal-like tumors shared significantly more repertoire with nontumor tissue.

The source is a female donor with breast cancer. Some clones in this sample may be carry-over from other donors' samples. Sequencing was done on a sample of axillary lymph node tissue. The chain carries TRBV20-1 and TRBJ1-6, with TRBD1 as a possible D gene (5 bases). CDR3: CSAGPHVNSPLHF. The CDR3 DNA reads TGCAGTGCGGGGCCGCATGTAAATTCACCCCTCCACTTT.